This T cell receptor (beta chain) derives from a study of Tregs in tolerant kidney transplant recipients. Overall study: Recipients received nonmyeloablative bone marrow transplants from related graft donors, with transient mixed chimerism.

About this clone itself: Its antigen is currently unknown.

Repertoires were generated with immunoSEQ multiplex PCR, while TCRdb's copy carries only in-frame clones and drops some. The data hold more than 75,000 clones, with approximately 93% observed a single time. The ends lost 1 base at V and 3 bases at J; junction bases unmatched: 7. The CDR3 has 16 amino acids. Germline CDR1 SGHTA, CDR2 FQGNSA. Study-level points and caveats: Tregs expanded with activated donor B cells seemed most donor-specific. The small number of patients limits these findings pending further validation.

This TCR was recovered from a human donor who received a combined kidney and bone marrow transplant. The sequencing here drew on CD4+ T cells from blood, taken before the transplant. V usage is TRBV7-2 and J usage is TRBJ2-3, with 7 bases matching TRBD2. Here the CDR3 DNA reads TGTGCCAGCAGCTTAGATGTGCTAGCGGCGACAGATACGCAGTATTTT. Amino acids: CASSLDVLAATDTQYF.